Presented here are 3 T cell receptor beta chains from one specimen sequenced in a study of molecular identifiers for immune sequencing clone quantification. TCRdb used MiXCR to reprocess the PCR reads, holding one entry per CDR3 protein. Of more than 550,000 distinct CDR3 sequences listed, roughly 27% are singletons. The specimen was naive CD8+ T cells from blood, with Jurkat cell RNA spiked in. Sample subset: FACS-sorted CD8+CD4-CCR7+CD45RA+ naive T cells. These receptor sequences come from a human donor in good health. Some libraries in this study had Jurkat cell RNA spiked in.

A note on this clonotype: A much larger clone lies a single base off, so this may be a read error. The chain uses TRBV29-1 and TRBJ2-7; D gene unclear. Germline V gives CDR1 SQVTM, CDR2 ANQGSEA. The CDR3 consists of 12 residues. The CDR3 loop is CSIEGRSGEQYF. The CDR3 region has the DNA TGCAGCATTGAAGGTCGATCGGGCGAGCAGTACTTC.

This clonotype was seen a single time. At one boundary the junction diverges from the germline segment, which might be a read error. V is TRBV6-5 and J is TRBJ1-5; no reliable D call. Germline CDR1 MNHEY, CDR2 SVGAGI. The CDR3 sequence is 13 residues long. Here the CDR3 reads CASSSGSFQLQHF. The DNA for the CDR3 is TGTGCCAGCAGTTCAGGTTCGTTTCAGCTCCAGCATTTT.

A note on this clonotype: A read error may account for a junction end that differs from germline. The V gene is TRBV7-2, the J gene TRBJ2-7, with 7 bases identical to TRBD2. This CDR3 is 14 amino acids long. The germline V gene encodes CDR1 SGHTA and CDR2 FQGNSA. CDR3 amino acids: CDSSAYGLAYEQYF. The DNA of the CDR3 is TGTGACAGCAGCGCCTACGGACTAGCCTACGAGCAGTACTTC.